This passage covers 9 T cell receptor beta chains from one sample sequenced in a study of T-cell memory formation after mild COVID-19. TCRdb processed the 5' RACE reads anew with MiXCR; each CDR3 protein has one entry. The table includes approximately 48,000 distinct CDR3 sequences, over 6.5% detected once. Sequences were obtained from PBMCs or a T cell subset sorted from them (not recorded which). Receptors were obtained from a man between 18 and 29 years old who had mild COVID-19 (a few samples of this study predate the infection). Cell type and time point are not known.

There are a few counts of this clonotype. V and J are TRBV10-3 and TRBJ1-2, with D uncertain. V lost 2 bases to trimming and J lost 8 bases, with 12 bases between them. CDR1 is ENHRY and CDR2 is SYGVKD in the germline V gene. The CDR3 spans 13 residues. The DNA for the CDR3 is TGTGCCATCAGTGAGGGGAGCACACGAGGCTACACCTTC. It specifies CAISEGSTRGYTF.

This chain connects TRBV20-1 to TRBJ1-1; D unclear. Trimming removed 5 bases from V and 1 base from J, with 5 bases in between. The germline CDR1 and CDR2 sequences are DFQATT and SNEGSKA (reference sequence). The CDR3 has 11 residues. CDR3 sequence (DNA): TGCAGTGCTCAGGAGAACACTGAAGCTTTCTTT. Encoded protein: CSAQENTEAFF.

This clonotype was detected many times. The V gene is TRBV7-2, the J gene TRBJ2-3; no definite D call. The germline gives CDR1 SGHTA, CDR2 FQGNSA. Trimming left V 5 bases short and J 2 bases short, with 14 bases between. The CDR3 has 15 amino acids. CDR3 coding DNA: TGTGCCAGCAGCCCATCGATGGGTCTCACAGATACGCAGTATTTT. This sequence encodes CASSPSMGLTDTQYF.

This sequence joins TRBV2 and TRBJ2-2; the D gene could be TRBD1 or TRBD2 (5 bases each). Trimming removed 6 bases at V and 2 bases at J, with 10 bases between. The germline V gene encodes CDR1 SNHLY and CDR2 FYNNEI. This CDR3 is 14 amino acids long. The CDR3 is CASSRERNTGELFF. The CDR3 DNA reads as TGTGCCAGCAGCAGGGAGAGAAACACCGGGGAGCTGTTTTTT.

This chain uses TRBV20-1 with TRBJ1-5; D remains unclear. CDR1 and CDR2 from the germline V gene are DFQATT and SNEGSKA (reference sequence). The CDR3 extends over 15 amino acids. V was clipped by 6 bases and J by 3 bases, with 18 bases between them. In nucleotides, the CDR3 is TGCAGTGCCAAGAGCGTGCGAGGGAACAATCAGCCCCAGCATTTT. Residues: CSAKSVRGNNQPQHF.

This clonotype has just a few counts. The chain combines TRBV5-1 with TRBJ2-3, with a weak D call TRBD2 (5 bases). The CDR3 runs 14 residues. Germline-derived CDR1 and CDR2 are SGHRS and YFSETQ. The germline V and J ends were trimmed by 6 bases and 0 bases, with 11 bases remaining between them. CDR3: CASKIPGSTDTQYF. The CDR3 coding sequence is TGCGCCAGCAAAATCCCGGGGAGCACAGATACGCAGTATTTT.

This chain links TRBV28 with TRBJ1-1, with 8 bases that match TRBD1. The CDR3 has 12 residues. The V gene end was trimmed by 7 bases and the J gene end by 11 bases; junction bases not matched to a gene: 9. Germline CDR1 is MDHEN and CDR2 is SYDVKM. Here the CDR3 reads CASIVNRGAAFF. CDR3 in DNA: TGTGCCAGCATCGTTAACAGGGGGGCCGCTTTCTTT.

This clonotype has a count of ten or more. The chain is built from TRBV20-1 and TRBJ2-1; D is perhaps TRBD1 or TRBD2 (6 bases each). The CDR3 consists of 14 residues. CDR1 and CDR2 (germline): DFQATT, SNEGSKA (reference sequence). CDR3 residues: CSTTRGLSYNEQFF. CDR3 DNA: TGCTCAACGACCCGGGGGCTCTCCTACAATGAGCAGTTCTTC.

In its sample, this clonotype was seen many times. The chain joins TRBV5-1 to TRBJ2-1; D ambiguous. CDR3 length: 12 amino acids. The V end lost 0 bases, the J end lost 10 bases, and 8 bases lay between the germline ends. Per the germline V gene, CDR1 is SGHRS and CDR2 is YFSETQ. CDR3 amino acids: CASSLEGFEQFF. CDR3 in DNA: TGCGCCAGCAGCTTGGAAGGGTTCGAGCAGTTCTTC.